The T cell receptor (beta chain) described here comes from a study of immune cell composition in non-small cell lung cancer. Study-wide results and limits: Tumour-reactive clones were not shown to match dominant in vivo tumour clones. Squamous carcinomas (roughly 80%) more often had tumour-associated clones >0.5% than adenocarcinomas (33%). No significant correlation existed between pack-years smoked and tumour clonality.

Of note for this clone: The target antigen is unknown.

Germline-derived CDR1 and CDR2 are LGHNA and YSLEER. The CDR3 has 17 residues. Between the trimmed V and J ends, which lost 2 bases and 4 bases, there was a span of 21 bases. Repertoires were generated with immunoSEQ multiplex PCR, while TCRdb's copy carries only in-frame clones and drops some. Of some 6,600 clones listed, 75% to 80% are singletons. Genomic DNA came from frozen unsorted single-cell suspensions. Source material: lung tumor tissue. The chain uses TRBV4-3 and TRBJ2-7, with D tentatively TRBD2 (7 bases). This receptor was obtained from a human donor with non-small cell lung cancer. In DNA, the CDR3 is TGCGCCAGCAGCCAACGGACCCACTTCGCGGGGGCTTACGAGCAGTACTTC. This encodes CASSQRTHFAGAYEQYF.